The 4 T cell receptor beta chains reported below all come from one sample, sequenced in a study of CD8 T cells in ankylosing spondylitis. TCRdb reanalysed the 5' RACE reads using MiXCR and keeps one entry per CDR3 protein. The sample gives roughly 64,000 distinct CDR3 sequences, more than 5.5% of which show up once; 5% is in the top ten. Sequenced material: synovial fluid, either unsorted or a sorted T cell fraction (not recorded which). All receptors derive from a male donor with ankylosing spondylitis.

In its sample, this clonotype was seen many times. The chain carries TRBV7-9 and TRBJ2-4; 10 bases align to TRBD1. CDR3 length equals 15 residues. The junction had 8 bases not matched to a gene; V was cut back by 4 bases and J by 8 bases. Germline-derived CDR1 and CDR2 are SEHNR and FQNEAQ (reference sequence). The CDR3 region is CASSWGTGDRDIQYF. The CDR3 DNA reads TGTGCCAGCAGCTGGGGGACAGGGGATAGGGACATTCAGTACTTC. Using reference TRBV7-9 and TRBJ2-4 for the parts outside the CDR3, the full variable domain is DTGVSQNPRHKITKRGQNVTFRCDPISEHNRLYWYRQTLGQGPEFLTYFQNEAQLEKSRLLSDRFSAERPKGSFSTLEIQRTEQGDSAMYLCASSWGTGDRDIQYFGAGTRLSVL.

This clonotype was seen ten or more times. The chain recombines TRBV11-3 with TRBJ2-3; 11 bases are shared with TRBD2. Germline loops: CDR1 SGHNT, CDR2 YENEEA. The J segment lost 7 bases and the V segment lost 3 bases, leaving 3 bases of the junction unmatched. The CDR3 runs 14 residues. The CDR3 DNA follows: TGTGCCAGCAGCTTGGTAGCGGGAGGGAATACGCAGTATTTT. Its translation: CASSLVAGGNTQYF.

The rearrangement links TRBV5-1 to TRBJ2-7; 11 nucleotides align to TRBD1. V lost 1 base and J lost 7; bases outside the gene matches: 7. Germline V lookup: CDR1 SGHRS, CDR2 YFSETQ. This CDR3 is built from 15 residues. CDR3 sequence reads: CASSLLGQGALEQYF. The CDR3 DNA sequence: TGCGCCAGCAGCTTGTTAGGACAGGGGGCGTTGGAGCAGTACTTC.

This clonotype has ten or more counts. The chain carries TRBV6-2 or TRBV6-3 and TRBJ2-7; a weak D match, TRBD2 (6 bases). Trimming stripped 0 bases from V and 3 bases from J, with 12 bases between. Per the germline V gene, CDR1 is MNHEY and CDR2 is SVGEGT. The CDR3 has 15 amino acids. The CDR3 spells CASSYSAGTNYEQYF. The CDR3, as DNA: TGTGCCAGCAGTTACTCGGCGGGGACCAACTACGAGCAGTACTTC.